The 8 T cell receptor beta chains given below trace back to one sample, sequenced in a study of T cell repertoires in cytomegalovirus infection. In TCRdb, the reads were re-called with MiXCR into one record per CDR3 protein. The table records more than 150,000 distinct CDR3 sequences, around 20% of them present only once. What was sequenced was PBMCs. All receptors come from a human donor in good health (CMV status not recorded). Some clones in this sample may be carry-over from other donors' samples.

Ten or more counts support this clonotype. CDR3 loop: CASRSSGRGVPQYF. For the CDR3, the DNA is TGTGCCAGCAGGTCTAGCGGGAGGGGTGTTCCGCAGTATTTT. J is TRBJ2-3 and V is TRBV7-2; the match to TRBD2 covers 12 bases. V lost 6 bases, J lost 10 bases, and 8 bases stayed unmatched. CDR1 is SGHTA, CDR2 FQGNSA, per germline. CDR3 length: 14 amino acids.

The chain recombines TRBV12-3 or TRBV12-4 with TRBJ2-1; TRBD2 aligns across 10 bases. The CDR3 sequence is 17 residues long. The V segment lost 3 bases and the J segment 3 bases; nucleotides outside the gene matches: 8. Here the CDR3 reads CASSFGLAGVGYNEQFF. CDR3 DNA: TGTGCCAGCAGTTTTGGGCTAGCGGGAGTCGGCTACAATGAGCAGTTCTTC.

The sample holds many counts of this clonotype. The chain recombines TRBV7-2 with TRBJ1-1; D might be TRBD1 (5 bases). The germline V and J ends were trimmed by 0 bases and 4 bases, with 12 bases remaining between them. CDR3 length: 15 amino acids. From germline, CDR1 is SGHTA and CDR2 FQGNSA. CDR3 nucleotides: TGTGCCAGCAGCTTAGCGTTATTTGGGGGCACTGAAGCTTTCTTT. This codes for CASSLALFGGTEAFF.

This clonotype has only a few counts. V is TRBV7-9 and J is TRBJ2-6, with D perhaps TRBD1 (5 bases). V was shortened by 3 bases and J by 0 bases, with 9 bases between the two germline ends. The germline gives CDR1 SEHNR, CDR2 FQNEAQ (reference sequence). The CDR3 length is 16 residues. The DNA for the CDR3 is TGTGCCAGCAGCTTGGACATATCCTCTGGGGCCAACGTCCTGACTTTC. This sequence encodes CASSLDISSGANVLTF.

The chain employs TRBV4-1 and TRBJ2-5; the D gene is possibly TRBD1 (7 bases). V lost 1 base and J 1 base, leaving 13 bases between the germline ends. The CDR3 has 16 amino acids. From germline, CDR1 is MGHRA and CDR2 YSYEKL. The DNA of the CDR3 is TGCGCCAGCAGCCAAGGGGCAGGGGGGATCCAAGAGACCCAGTACTTC. It specifies CASSQGAGGIQETQYF.

This chain connects TRBV14 to TRBJ2-3; possibly TRBD2 for D (5 bases). The CDR3 is 16 residues long. The germline V and J ends were trimmed by 0 bases and 2 bases, with 12 bases remaining between them. CDR1 is SGHDN, CDR2 FVKESK, per germline. CDR3 DNA: TGTGCCAGCAGCCAAGATGCGGGCTCCTTCACAGATACGCAGTATTTT. Translated: CASSQDAGSFTDTQYF. Filled out from reference TRBV14 and TRBJ2-3, the complete variable domain reads EAGVTQFPSHSVIEKGQTVTLRCDPISGHDNLYWYRRVMGKEIKFLLHFVKESKQDESGMPNNRFLAERTGGTYSTLKVQPAELEDSGVYFCASSQDAGSFTDTQYFGPGTRLTVL.

The chain is built from TRBV24-1 and TRBJ2-1; 9 bases align to TRBD2. Germline V gene sequence: CDR1 KGHDR, CDR2 SFDVKD. J was trimmed by 8 bases and V by 3 bases; bases with no gene match: 4. The CDR3 sequence is 14 residues long. Here the CDR3 DNA reads TGTGCCACCAGTGATCCCGGGACTAGCCATGAGCAGTTCTTC. This encodes CATSDPGTSHEQFF.

This clonotype was seen only a few times. This sequence joins TRBV18 and TRBJ1-2; D is perhaps TRBD1 (6 bases). The germline V and J ends were trimmed by 0 bases and 4 bases, with 15 bases remaining between them. The germline V gene has CDR1 KGHSH and CDR2 LQKENI. The CDR3 totals 16 residues. The CDR3, as DNA: TGTGCCAGCTCACCACCGTCAACAGGGAGGGGCTATGGCTACACCTTC. It yields the protein CASSPPSTGRGYGYTF.